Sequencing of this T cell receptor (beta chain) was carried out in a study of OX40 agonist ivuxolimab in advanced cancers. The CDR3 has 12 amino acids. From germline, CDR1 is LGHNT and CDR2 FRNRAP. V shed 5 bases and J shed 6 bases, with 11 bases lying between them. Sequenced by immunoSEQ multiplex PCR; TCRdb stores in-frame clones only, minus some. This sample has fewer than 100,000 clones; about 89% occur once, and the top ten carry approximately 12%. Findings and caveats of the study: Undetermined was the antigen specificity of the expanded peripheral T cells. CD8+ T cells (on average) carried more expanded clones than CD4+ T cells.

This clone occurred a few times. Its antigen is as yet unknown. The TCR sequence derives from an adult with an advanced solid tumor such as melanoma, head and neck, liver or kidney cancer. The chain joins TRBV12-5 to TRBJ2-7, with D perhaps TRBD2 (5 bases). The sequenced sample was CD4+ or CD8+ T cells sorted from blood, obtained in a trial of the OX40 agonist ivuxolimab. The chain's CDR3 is CASGPSAGEQYF. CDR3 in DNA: TGTGCTAGTGGTCCGTCTGCGGGCGAGCAGTACTTC.